This T cell receptor beta chain came from a study of cytomegalovirus exposure and HLA in healthy donors. Study-level points and caveats: Reports described diagnosis of cytomegalovirus status by the classifier as highly specific and sensitive.

Notes on this clone: What it recognizes is unknown.

Repertoires were generated with immunoSEQ multiplex PCR, while TCRdb's copy carries only in-frame clones and drops some. The sample lists about 250,000 clones; roughly 84% were seen once. Sequencing used PBMCs. The TCR sequence derives from a man younger than 35 in good health and CMV-seropositive.

CDR3 amino acids: CAWSVSSSYNEQFF. CDR3 DNA: TGTGCCTGGAGTGTCTCCAGCTCCTACAATGAGCAGTTCTTC. The chain has TRBV30 and TRBJ2-1; no definite D call. V was pared by 0 bases and J by 0 bases, with 6 bases between. CDR1 GTSNPN and CDR2 SVGIG come from the germline V gene (reference sequence). The CDR3 runs 14 residues.